This T cell receptor beta chain stems from a study of OX40 agonist ivuxolimab in advanced cancers. Study background: The dose-escalation cohort had hepatocellular carcinoma, melanoma, renal cell or head and neck cancer. Whole-study findings and limits: Specificity for antigen went undetermined in the expanded peripheral T cells.

Of note for this clone: Its antigen remains unknown.

Clones were sequenced by immunoSEQ multiplex PCR, and TCRdb holds only the in-frame ones, with some missing. The sample has tens of thousands of clones; roughly 84% are singletons. There are 13 residues in the CDR3. Trimming took 4 bases from V and 8 from J, leaving 15 bases between them. The germline gives CDR1 SGDLS, CDR2 YYNGEE. The sequence derives from an adult with an advanced solid tumor such as melanoma, head and neck, liver or kidney cancer. The V call is TRBV9, the J call TRBJ1-1, with D unresolved. The sequencing used CD4+ or CD8+ T cells sorted from blood, collected in a trial of the OX40 agonist ivuxolimab. The CDR3: CASSFVTTTEAFF. In DNA, the CDR3 is TGTGCCAGCAGCTTCGTGACCACAACCGAAGCTTTCTTT.